This TCR beta chain was recorded in a study of identical twins (dated by TCRdb to about 2016). In the study overall: The study deep-sequenced TCR alpha and beta repertoires from monozygotic twins, unrelated adults of various ages and cord blood to test whether fetal clonotypes persist. To rule out contamination, replicate twin experiments were performed at different times with different library preparation protocols. Broader findings and caveats from the paper: Invariant T cells such as MAIT and iNKT could partly confound zero-insertion analyses, though diverse VJ usage argued against this for most clonotypes. Because the same donors could not be followed over many years, the conclusions depended on cross-sectional statistical analysis. Excess twin sharing in beta out-of-frame sequences was weaker because fewer shared sequences lowered the signal-to-noise ratio. In monozygotic twins, recombination models systematically underestimated out-of-frame TCR alpha sharing, but the models matched the sharing seen between unrelated individuals. Abundant cord blood beta clonotypes had fewer insertions, young adult naive repertoires showed a similar but weaker trend, and memory repertoires showed no such trend. Compared with coincidental sharing between unrelated individuals, an excess of low generation-probability sequences was observed among out-of-frame TCR alpha sequences shared between twins.

Library method: 5' RACE. The run used an Illumina HiSeq 2000. Template switching introduced a universal primer binding site; the final cDNA contained a unique molecular identifier, enabling accurate counting of TCR cDNA molecules. First-strand cDNA for TCR alpha and beta chains was synthesized from specific primers in the conserved constant-segment region. To control for contamination, each cDNA library was double barcoded with a SMART-Mk sample barcode plus Illumina barcodes. Two successive PCR steps introduced TruSeq adapter sequences along with Illumina sample barcodes. The Illumina HiSeq platform was used with custom primers to sequence TCR alpha and beta cDNA libraries. The original methods were these. MiGEC processed the raw reads to extract unique molecular identifiers, while MiXCR was used to determine the CDR3 positions. Recombination models were inferred per individual with the repgenHMM and IGoR tools using an EM algorithm. The analysis of shared clonotypes was done with the tcR package in R, with sharing normalized by the product of cloneset sizes. To study raw recombination without the effects of thymic and clonal selection, out-of-frame nonproductive sequences were analyzed. In-frame beta chains were kept once TCRdb had trimmed the public reads at Q25 with fastp and called clones with MiXCR. All rows with the same CDR3 protein become a single entry with the most common DNA and genes. TCRdb assigned the V and J calls; the authors' analysis was not used. Present in this sample are under 300,000 distinct CDR3 sequences, approximately 8.6% of which were seen just once. The ten largest make up 2.5% to 3.5% of the sample.

Deletion took 5 bases off V and 4 bases off J, with a span of 34 bases between the germline ends. From the cysteine up to the phenylalanine, the CDR3 has a length of 21 residues. The read is trimmed to its CDR3 DNA, 63 bases read in frame from base 1. The CDR1 and CDR2 encoded by the germline V gene are MNHEY and SVGEGT. Worth noting for this clonotype: It has no known antigen specificity. Base qualities are not at hand, and no much larger clone is one base apart.

Only healthy Caucasian donors were included. The twin cohort comprised three pairs of female monozygotic twins, all aged roughly 18 to 29 years. CD4+ and CD8+ T cell populations were isolated with positive isolation kits from Invitrogen. The same data also went into a second study, on yellow fever vaccine responses in identical twins. The second study, in turn, reports: The authors reported that the T cell response to vaccination in identical twins appeared partly convergent and partly personalized. In identical twins, the study followed T cell clones that responded to the vaccine with precision.

Here the chain combines TRBV6-2 or TRBV6-3 and TRBJ2-3, with TRBD2 tentatively as D gene (6 bases match). This TCR was sampled from a woman between 18 and 29 years old in good health. Sequencing was carried out using CD8+ T cells sorted from blood. CDR3 region: CASSHHLGIAASPEGADTQYF. The nucleotides are TGTGCCAGCAGTCACCACCTCGGGATAGCGGCCTCCCCGGAGGGCGCAGATACGCAGTATTTT.